The entry that follows covers one T cell receptor beta chain sequence. What it binds is not known. After 5'RACE with constant-segment primers, TCR alpha and TCR beta cDNA libraries carrying sample barcodes and UMIs were obtained. From the 5' RACE reads, TCRdb called clonotypes with MiXCR, one entry per CDR3 protein. The repertoire holds about 470,000 distinct CDR3 sequences, with over 15% as singletons. Per germline, CDR1 SGHDN and CDR2 FVKESK. Trimming stripped 4 bases from V and 2 bases from J, with 12 bases between. This CDR3 contains 14 residues. The data originate from a study of T-cell memory formation after mild COVID-19. Study-level results: The appearance of some responding clones in pre-infection memory suggested that cross-reactive memory joined.

The material sequenced was PBMCs or a T cell subset sorted from them (not recorded which). The source is an adult woman who had mild COVID-19 (a few samples of this study predate the infection). Cell type and time point are not known. The J gene is TRBJ2-7, the V gene TRBV14; D gene unclear. The CDR3 spells CASSPTASAYEQYF. CDR3 in DNA: TGTGCCAGCAGCCCTACAGCCTCCGCCTACGAGCAGTACTTC.